What follows are 19 T cell receptor beta chains derived from one specimen sequenced in a study of blood T cell repertoires in COVID-19. The method was immunoSEQ multiplex PCR; TCRdb's version includes in-frame clones alone and lacks a portion of them. The sample shows roughly 150,000 clones, roughly 88% of them seen only once. The sample taken for sequencing was peripheral blood. These receptor sequences come from a woman at least 80 years old with active or convalescent COVID-19.

The chain uses TRBV6-5 and TRBJ2-5; D possibly corresponds to TRBD1 (6 bases). The V end lost 5 bases, the J end lost 4 bases, and 17 bases lay between the germline ends. This CDR3 has 15 amino acids. Germline-derived CDR1 and CDR2 are MNHEY and SVGAGI. The chain's CDR3 is CASSTYRVSRETQYF. CDR3 DNA sequence: TGTGCCAGCAGTACCTACAGGGTATCCCGAGAGACCCAGTACTTC.

This chain joins TRBV24-1 and TRBJ1-2, with TRBD1 identical over 8 bases. The CDR3 has 15 amino acids. The trim removed 2 bases at V and 5 bases at J, leaving 6 bases unmatched. Germline V lookup: CDR1 KGHDR, CDR2 SFDVKD. The CDR3, as DNA: TGTGCCACCAGTGATTCAGGGGGCCCGACATATGGCTACACCTTC. Protein: CATSDSGGPTYGYTF.

The V and J genes are TRBV3-1 (or the pseudogene TRBV3-2) and TRBJ1-2, with 9 bases identical to TRBD1. J was trimmed by 6 bases and V by 1 base; bases with no gene match: 9. This CDR3 contains 16 residues. Germline CDR1 and CDR2: LGHDT and YNNKEL (reference sequence). As DNA, the CDR3 is TGTGCCAGCAGCCAAGCGACAGGGGGTCTCGGCAATGGCTACACCTTC. Translation: CASSQATGGLGNGYTF.

The chain uses TRBV19 and TRBJ1-1; D is possibly TRBD1 (6 bases). Trimming removed 8 bases at V and 8 bases at J, with 9 bases between. The germline V gene has CDR1 LNHDA and CDR2 SQIVND (reference sequence). This CDR3 region has 10 residues. CDR3 region: CASGTPEAFF. CDR3 in DNA: TGTGCCAGTGGGACACCGGAAGCTTTCTTT. Supplemented by reference TRBV19 and TRBJ1-1, the full variable domain reads DGGITQSPKYLFRKEGQNVTLSCEQNLNHDAMYWYRQDPGQGLRLIYYSQIVNDFQKGDIAEGYSVSREKKESFPLTVTSAQKNPTAFYLCASGTPEAFFGQGTRLTVV.

The chain uses TRBV10-2 and TRBJ1-1; D unresolved. V was pared by 6 bases and J by 5 bases, with 7 bases between. Germline CDR1 is WSHSY and CDR2 is SAAADI. This CDR3 has 11 amino acids. CDR3 coding DNA: TGCGCCAGCAGCGTACAAACTGAAGCTTTCTTT. Its protein product is CASSVQTEAFF.

V and J are TRBV5-1 and TRBJ2-7; 8 bases map to TRBD2. The CDR3 extends over 15 amino acids. The germline CDR1 and CDR2 sequences are SGHRS and YFSETQ. V dropped 3 bases and J dropped 5; count of bases not matched to a gene: 10. For the CDR3, the DNA is TGCGCCAGCAGCTCAGGCGGGGGGCAAAAAAACGAGCAGTACTTC. Amino acids: CASSSGGGQKNEQYF.

The chain has TRBV6-5 and TRBJ1-2; 8 positions match TRBD1. The CDR3 covers 16 residues. From germline, CDR1 is MNHEY and CDR2 SVGAGI. The V and J ends lost 1 base and 8 bases, in that order; junction bases with no gene match: 12. The CDR3 region has the DNA TGTGCCAGCAGTTACTTGGTGACAGGGGAAGGTCAAGGCTACACCTTC. It encodes CASSYLVTGEGQGYTF.

The chain combines TRBV11-2 with TRBJ1-5, with 7 bases lining up with TRBD1. V shed 5 bases, J shed 3 bases, and the junction held 7 bases outside the gene matches. The germline CDR1 and CDR2 sequences are SGHAT and FQNNGV. The CDR3 has 15 residues. This CDR3 reads CASSPRDSFNQPQHF. DNA for the CDR3: TGTGCCAGCAGCCCCCGGGACAGCTTCAATCAGCCCCAGCATTTT.

The chain is built from TRBV11-1 and TRBJ1-5; D possibly corresponds to TRBD1 (5 bases). Germline CDR1 reads SGHAT; CDR2 reads FQDESV (reference sequence). V was clipped by 5 bases and J by 4 bases, with 9 bases between them. The CDR3 consists of 13 residues. CDR3 bases: TGTGCCAGCAGCACGGGACTGAATCAGCCCCAGCATTTT. As protein: CASSTGLNQPQHF.

This sequence joins TRBV7-9 and TRBJ1-2; a weak D match, TRBD1 (6 bases). Germline V gene data show CDR1 as SEHNR and CDR2 as FQNEAQ (reference sequence). The CDR3 has 13 residues. With 5 bases removed from V and 4 bases from J, the gap between germline ends came to 11 bases. The CDR3 DNA sequence: TGTGCCAGCAGCCGGACAGACTCCTATGGCTACACCTTC. It codes for CASSRTDSYGYTF.

The chain is built from TRBV29-1 and TRBJ1-5; 10 nucleotides align to TRBD1. Germline values: CDR1 SQVTM, CDR2 ANQGSEA. V was pared by 5 bases and J by 4 bases, with 8 bases of the junction left unmatched. The CDR3 has 15 amino acids. CDR3 in amino acids: CSVQGGTGVNQPQHF. CDR3 DNA sequence: TGCAGCGTTCAAGGGGGGACAGGGGTTAATCAGCCCCAGCATTTT.

This chain links TRBV27 with TRBJ2-1, with 10 bases that match TRBD2. V gave up 1 base and J gave up 5 bases; unmatched junction bases: 2. The CDR3 contains 15 residues. CDR1 and CDR2 from the germline V gene are MNHEY and SMNVEV (reference sequence). The CDR3 DNA reads TGTGCCAGCAGTTTATACCTAGCGGGGGACAATGAGCAGTTCTTC. Protein: CASSLYLAGDNEQFF.

The chain uses TRBV6-5 and TRBJ1-4; weak D call: TRBD1 (6 bases). Germline CDR1 reads MNHEY; CDR2 reads SVGAGI. The germline V and J ends were trimmed by 4 bases and 4 bases, with 10 bases remaining between them. The length of the CDR3 is 14 residues. The DNA of the CDR3 is TGTGCCAGCAGTTCGCGACAGGATAATGAAAAACTGTTTTTT. Its protein product is CASSSRQDNEKLFF.

The table lists this clone with a count of one. The rearrangement uses TRBV6-5 and TRBJ1-1; a possible D gene is TRBD1 (5 bases). The CDR3 has 13 amino acids. Germline CDR1 and CDR2: MNHEY and SVGAGI. The V and J ends lost 6 bases and 1 base respectively, with 9 bases between them. The CDR3 DNA is TGTGCCAGCAGGGCGACAGAGAACACTGAAGCTTTCTTT. Protein product: CASRATENTEAFF.

The rearrangement links TRBV5-1 to TRBJ2-4; TRBD2 agrees at 11 bases. CDR1 is SGHRS and CDR2 is YFSETQ in the germline V gene. CDR3 length: 15 amino acids. Trimming removed 2 bases from V and 8 bases from J; junction bases left unmatched: 6. DNA of the CDR3: TGCGCCAGCAGCTTTAGCGGGGGGGCCGTAGACATTCAGTACTTC. Its translation is CASSFSGGAVDIQYF.

The sample holds one count of this clone. The V call is TRBV7-8, the J call TRBJ2-7; 8 bases line up with TRBD1. V trimming: 5 bases; J trimming: 4 bases; junction bases outside the gene matches: 10. Germline CDR1 is SGHVS and CDR2 is FQNEAQ. CDR3 length: 15 amino acids. The CDR3 region has the DNA TGTGCCAGCAGCCGTTTGGGACAGGCCGGGTACGAGCAGTACTTC. Protein sequence: CASSRLGQAGYEQYF.

This clone was detected a few times. This rearrangement joins TRBV6-5 to TRBJ2-7; 9 bases line up with TRBD1. CDR1 and CDR2 (germline): MNHEY, SVGAGI. Losses at the gene ends were 5 bases for V and 0 bases for J; bases not matched to a gene: 5. The CDR3 consists of 15 residues. The CDR3 sequence is CASSPGTGPSYEQYF. The DNA for the CDR3 is TGTGCCAGCAGTCCCGGGACAGGGCCCTCCTACGAGCAGTACTTC.

The CDR3 loop reads CASTDSGGITDTQYF. CDR3 in DNA: TGTGCCAGCACCGATAGCGGGGGAATCACAGATACGCAGTATTTT. This chain links TRBV6-5 with TRBJ2-3; 9 nucleotides match TRBD2. CDR3 size: 15 residues. V trimming: 7 bases; J trimming: 2 bases; junction bases outside the gene matches: 7. The germline V gene has CDR1 MNHEY and CDR2 SVGAGI.

The chain employs TRBV5-1 and TRBJ1-2; 9 positions agree with TRBD1. V shed 3 bases and J 4 bases; nucleotides not matched to a gene: 10. The CDR3 consists of 16 residues. CDR1 and CDR2 from the germline V gene are SGHRS and YFSETQ. CDR3 DNA sequence: TGCGCCAGCAGCTCTGGAGGGACAGGGACCTTCTATGGCTACACCTTC. Its translation: CASSSGGTGTFYGYTF.